Each of the 14 T cell receptor beta chains below was sequenced from the same sample in a study of blood T cell repertoires in COVID-19. The protocol was immunoSEQ multiplex PCR, while the TCRdb copy is restricted to in-frame clones and leaves out a portion. There are 200,000 to 250,000 clones in the sample; 75% to 85% occur only once, and approximately 7.6% lies in the top ten. The specimen was peripheral blood. The source of these receptors is a woman aged 80 or older with COVID-19, enrolled during active disease.

This chain connects TRBV28 to TRBJ1-1; 9 bases are shared with TRBD1. This CDR3 contains 15 residues. With 8 bases clipped from V and 5 bases from J, the junction kept 12 bases outside the gene matches. In germline, CDR1 is MDHEN, CDR2 SYDVKM. CDR3 protein: CASFARDRAWTEAFF. CDR3 in DNA: TGTGCCAGCTTCGCTCGGGACAGGGCGTGGACTGAAGCTTTCTTT.

The count of this clone is one. The rearrangement uses TRBV7-9 and TRBJ1-3; TRBD1 might be the D (5 bases). The germline V gene has CDR1 SEHNR and CDR2 FQNEAQ (reference sequence). Trimming removed 1 base from V and 5 bases from J, with 15 bases in between. This CDR3 comprises 16 residues. The CDR3 nucleotides are TGTGCCAGCAGCTTAGATCGGACGCGGGACCGAAACACCATATATTTT. Protein sequence: CASSLDRTRDRNTIYF.

The chain combines TRBV7-2 with TRBJ1-2, with unresolved D. CDR1 is SGHTA, CDR2 FQGNSA, per germline. Trimming pared 1 base from V and 5 bases from J, leaving 14 bases between. This CDR3 has 15 residues. The CDR3 protein is CASSLVGRDRYGYTF. CDR3 in DNA: TGTGCCAGCAGCTTAGTAGGTCGGGATCGGTATGGCTACACCTTC.

This clone was found a few times. CDR3 in amino acids: CASSAGLPLQETQYF. In DNA, the CDR3 is TGTGCCAGTAGTGCAGGACTACCTCTACAAGAGACCCAGTACTTC. V and J are TRBV19 and TRBJ2-5, with D possibly being TRBD2 (6 bases). Looked up from germline, CDR1 is LNHDA and CDR2 is SQIVND (reference sequence). The germline V and J ends were trimmed by 5 bases and 2 bases, with 15 bases remaining between them. The CDR3 is made up of 15 amino acids. The full variable domain, rest sourced from reference TRBV19 and TRBJ2-5, is DGGITQSPKYLFRKEGQNVTLSCEQNLNHDAMYWYRQDPGQGLRLIYYSQIVNDFQKGDIAEGYSVSREKKESFPLTVTSAQKNPTAFYLCASSAGLPLQETQYFGPGTRLLVL.

This sequence joins TRBV24-1 and TRBJ2-2, with 12 positions matching TRBD1. Germline-derived CDR1 and CDR2 are KGHDR and SFDVKD. After removal of 0 bases from V and 7 bases from J, the junction contained 2 bases not matched to a gene. The CDR3 extends over 16 amino acids. Here the CDR3 reads CATSDLGTGGIGELFF. In nucleotides, the CDR3 is TGTGCCACCAGTGATTTGGGGACAGGGGGCATCGGGGAGCTGTTTTTT.

In its sample, this clone was seen many times. The chain couples TRBV7-9 to TRBJ2-7; 7 bases map to TRBD1. This CDR3 is built from 13 residues. Germline values: CDR1 SEHNR, CDR2 FQNEAQ (reference sequence). V lost 2 bases to trimming and J lost 6 bases; unmatched junction nucleotides: 4. Here the CDR3 DNA reads TGTGCCAGCAGCTTAACAGGGGTCGGCGAGCAGTACTTC. Amino acid sequence: CASSLTGVGEQYF.

This clone came up a few times. The chain recombines TRBV5-4 with TRBJ1-2, with 8 bases lining up with TRBD1. The V segment lost 1 base and the J segment 8 bases; nucleotides outside the gene matches: 4. CDR1 and CDR2 from the germline V gene are SGHNT and YYREEE (reference sequence). The CDR3 spans 13 residues. CDR3 loop: CASSLQGAWGYTF. The CDR3 region has the DNA TGTGCCAGCAGCTTGCAGGGGGCTTGGGGCTACACCTTC.

This sequence joins TRBV7-6 and TRBJ2-2; 8 bases are a match to TRBD1. The J segment lost 3 bases and the V segment lost 3 bases, leaving 6 bases of the junction unmatched. The V gene's germline CDR1 is SGHVS and CDR2 FNYEAQ. The CDR3 runs to 16 residues. CDR3: CASSFQGAGYTGELFF. DNA of the CDR3: TGTGCCAGCAGCTTTCAGGGGGCAGGCTACACCGGGGAGCTGTTTTTT. Filled out from reference TRBV7-6 and TRBJ2-2, the complete variable domain reads GAGVSQSPRYKVTKRGQDVALRCDPISGHVSLYWYRQALGQGPEFLTYFNYEAQQDKSGLPNDRFSAERPEGSISTLTIQRTEQRDSAMYRCASSFQGAGYTGELFFGEGSRLTVL.

The chain carries TRBV6-5 and TRBJ1-5, with a weak D call TRBD1 (5 bases). Trimming took off 6 bases at V and 2 bases at J, with 11 bases between the two ends. Germline loops: CDR1 MNHEY, CDR2 SVGAGI. CDR3 length: 14 residues. In nucleotides, the CDR3 is TGTGCCAGCAGGGGGCCTGGGGGCAATCAGCCCCAGCATTTT. This sequence encodes CASRGPGGNQPQHF.

The chain couples TRBV5-1 to TRBJ1-4; no firm D call. This CDR3 spans 16 amino acids. Germline V lookup: CDR1 SGHRS, CDR2 YFSETQ. Between the trimmed V and J ends, which lost 4 bases and 0 bases, there was a span of 13 bases. CDR3 in amino acids: CASSRGPGATNEKLFF. In DNA form, the CDR3 reads TGCGCCAGCAGCCGCGGGCCTGGCGCAACTAATGAAAAACTGTTTTTT. Based on the CDR3 plus reference TRBV5-1 and TRBJ1-4, the full variable domain is KAGVTQTPRYLIKTRGQQVTLSCSPISGHRSVSWYQQTPGQGLQFLFEYFSETQRNKGNFPGRFSGRQFSNSRSEMNVSTLELGDSALYLCASSRGPGATNEKLFFGSGTQLSVL.

The chain carries TRBV14 and TRBJ1-2; unclear D gene. Per the germline V gene, CDR1 is SGHDN and CDR2 is FVKESK. Trimming removed 2 bases from V and 2 bases from J, with 6 bases in between. This CDR3 is built from 13 residues. The CDR3 region is CASSQHRNYGYTF. The DNA of the CDR3 is TGTGCCAGCAGCCAACACCGGAACTATGGCTACACCTTC.

The chain carries TRBV18 and TRBJ1-1; 8 nucleotides line up with TRBD1. The CDR3 runs to 14 residues. V was pared by 2 bases and J by 6 bases, with 5 bases of the junction left unmatched. Germline V gives CDR1 KGHSH, CDR2 LQKENI. The CDR3 coding sequence is TGTGCCAGCTCACCAACGACAGGGGCTCCTGAAGCTTTCTTT. The encoded protein is CASSPTTGAPEAFF.

The chain couples TRBV5-4 to TRBJ1-2, with 7 bases lining up with TRBD1. The CDR3 extends over 16 amino acids. The junction had 13 bases not matched to a gene; V was cut back by 5 bases and J by 3 bases. Germline CDR1 reads SGHNT; CDR2 reads YYREEE (reference sequence). DNA of the CDR3: TGTGCCAGCAGTATCGCAGGGGGGCGATTCGACTATGGCTACACCTTC. Its protein is CASSIAGGRFDYGYTF. The full variable domain, completed using reference TRBV5-4 and TRBJ1-2, is ETGVTQSPTHLIKTRGQQVTLRCSSQSGHNTVSWYQQALGQGPQFIFQYYREEENGRGNFPPRFSGLQFPNYSSELNVNALELDDSALYLCASSIAGGRFDYGYTFGSGTRLTVV.

The chain uses TRBV7-2 and TRBJ1-1; no firm D call. This CDR3 contains 14 residues. Germline V gene sequence: CDR1 SGHTA, CDR2 FQGNSA. Trimming removed 2 bases at V and 0 bases at J, with 7 bases between. CDR3 nucleotide sequence: TGTGCCAGCAGCTTAACAGCAATGAACACTGAAGCTTTCTTT. This codes for CASSLTAMNTEAFF.